The source of this T cell receptor (beta chain) is a study of early T cells in non-severe SARS-CoV-2 infection. Overall study: Chains were unpaired, as sequencing was done on bulk RNA from unsorted whole blood.

This clonotype has only a few counts. Its antigen remains unidentified. Study-wide points: Using VDJdb, the matching emphasized anti-spike CD8 responses while missing private and CD4 specificities.

Individual cDNA molecules were tagged with unique molecular identifiers, the study reported. TCRdb re-called the 5' RACE reads with MiXCR, one entry per CDR3 protein. Of about 66,000 distinct CDR3 sequences listed, roughly 9.1% were seen once; the top ten hold approximately 3%. The CDR3 has 13 amino acids. Germline lookup yields CDR1 SGHNT and CDR2 YYREEE (reference sequence). The V gene end was trimmed by 4 bases and the J gene end by 8 bases; junction bases not matched to a gene: 6. The sequenced sample consisted of whole blood. This chain joins TRBV5-4 and TRBJ1-2, with TRBD1 matching over 9 bases. The clonotype originates from an adult who was a healthcare worker with PCR-confirmed SARS-CoV-2 infection or an uninfected control (not recorded which). The chain's CDR3 is CASSLGQGRGYTF. CDR3 nucleotide sequence: TGTGCCAGCAGCCTTGGACAGGGGAGAGGCTACACCTTC. Supplemented by reference TRBV5-4 and TRBJ1-2, the full variable domain reads ETGVTQSPTHLIKTRGQQVTLRCSSQSGHNTVSWYQQALGQGPQFIFQYYREEENGRGNFPPRFSGLQFPNYSSELNVNALELDDSALYLCASSLGQGRGYTFGSGTRLTVV.